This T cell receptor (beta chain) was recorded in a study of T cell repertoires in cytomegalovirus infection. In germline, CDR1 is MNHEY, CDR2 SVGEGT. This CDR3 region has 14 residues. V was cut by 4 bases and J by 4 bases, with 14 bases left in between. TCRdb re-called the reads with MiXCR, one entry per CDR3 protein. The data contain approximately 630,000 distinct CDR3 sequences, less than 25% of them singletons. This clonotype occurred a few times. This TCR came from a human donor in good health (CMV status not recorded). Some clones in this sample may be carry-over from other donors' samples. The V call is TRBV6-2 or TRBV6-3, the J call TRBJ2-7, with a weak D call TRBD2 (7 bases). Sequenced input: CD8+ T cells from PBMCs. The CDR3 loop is CASSWSGEGYEQYV. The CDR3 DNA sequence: TGTGCCAGCAGTTGGTCAGGGGAGGGATACGAGCAGTACGTC.